This TCR beta chain was sequenced for a study of cytomegalovirus exposure and HLA in healthy donors. Study information: Among some 400 genotyped donors, around 80% fell in the Caucasian-associated ancestry cluster.

PCR amplification relied on 60 Vbeta primers (plus 13 Jbeta primers). In the authors' workflow: The count from a later analysis was some 81 million unique TCR beta chains, about 9.9 million of them shared. Repertoires were generated with immunoSEQ multiplex PCR, while TCRdb's copy carries only in-frame clones and drops some. V and J calls and clone size come straight from that table; D and trimming were deduced from the DNA. Of about 190,000 clones listed, roughly 76% are singletons. On this clone itself: Antigen specificity is unknown.

The CDR3 runs to 14 residues. The germline CDR1 and CDR2 sequences are KGHSH and LQKENI. Trimming at V came to 2 bases and at J to 9 bases, leaving 4 bases not matched to a gene. General study findings and limits: Later analysis reportedly placed an Asian-associated ancestry cluster below the roughly 700-donor mean in N-insertions. Three CMV-associated chains proved CMV antigen-specific in vitro.

The source of this sequence is a woman between 25 and 40 years old in good health and CMV-seropositive. The sequenced sample was PBMCs. This sequence joins TRBV18 and TRBJ1-6, with 7 positions matching TRBD1. The CDR3 DNA follows: TGTGCCAGCTCACCAGGACAGGCGGGTTCACCCCTCCACTTT. Protein sequence: CASSPGQAGSPLHF.